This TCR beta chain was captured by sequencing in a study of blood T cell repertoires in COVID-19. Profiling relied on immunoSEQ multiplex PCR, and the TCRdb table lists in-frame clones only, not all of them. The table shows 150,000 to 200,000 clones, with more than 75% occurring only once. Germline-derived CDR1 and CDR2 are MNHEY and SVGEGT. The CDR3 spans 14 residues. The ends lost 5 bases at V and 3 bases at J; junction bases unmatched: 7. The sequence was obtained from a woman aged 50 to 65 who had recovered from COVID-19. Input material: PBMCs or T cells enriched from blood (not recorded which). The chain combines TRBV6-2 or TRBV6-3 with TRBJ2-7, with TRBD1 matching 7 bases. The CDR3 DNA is TGTGCCAGCAGTGCCCGAGGGACAGACTACGAGCAGTACTTC. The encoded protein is CASSARGTDYEQYF.